Here is one T cell receptor (beta chain) with its context. Its cognate antigen has yet to be identified. The record has no base qualities; no much larger clone is one base away. The data were taken from a study of blood T cell repertoires in COVID-19 (dated by TCRdb to between 2020 and 2021). Describing the broader study: The collaborator samples originated in the United States, Italy and Spain and spanned the acute and convalescent phases of COVID-19. Samples were obtained from the ongoing ImmuneRACE study (first 160 participants) and from 950 to 1,500 subjects provided by 6 global collaborators. Where available, HLA class I and class II types were taken from metadata supplied by the sample provider and were not determined by assay-based typing. The dataset comprised deeply sampled blood TCRbeta repertoires from subjects exposed to, actively infected with, or recovered from COVID-19. The sample metadata nearly always contained a de-identified subject ID, COVID-19 status, age in years and sex. The prospective study material was composed of cDNA or gDNA derived from T cells, B-cell-depleted T cells, or PBMCs. The repertoires were made available in a free public database intended to serve as a resource for research on the immune response to SARS-CoV-2.

In Seattle, one collaborating source enrolled patients while the infection was active and tracked those patients longitudinally over the course of disease. Each collaborating institution followed its own protocols to collect whole blood in K2EDTA tubes. Collaborator samples were shipped for TCRbeta analysis as frozen whole blood, isolated PBMCs, or DNA extracted from either sample type. What the study reported, not specific to this receptor: The amount of clinical and demographic metadata varied by source and participant and was provided uncurated.

Measured from the cysteine to the phenylalanine, the CDR3 is 14 residues long. Only CDR3 DNA is held: 42 bases, read in frame from base 1. The junction shows trimming of 3 bases on V and 4 bases on J, plus 15 bases between the germline ends. CDR1 SQVTM and CDR2 ANQGSEA are derived from the germline V gene. TCRbeta CDR3 regions were amplified from genomic DNA by means of the immunoSEQ Assay, a bias-controlled multiplex PCR. The original pipeline was this. Nucleated cell counts per sample were estimated from amplification of reference gene primers within the assay. To quantify the absolute abundance of each unique TCRbeta CDR3 rearrangement, sequence reads were collapsed and filtered. Productive Simpson clonality was computed per sample as the square root of Simpson's diversity index over productive rearrangements. Not all clones reach the TCRdb copy of this immuneACCESS table, which keeps in-frame sequences only. Checked studies attribute under half of the gap to unresolved V genes and leave the rest unexplained. The DNA gave D and trimming, while V, J and clone size come from that table. The sample table lists about 360,000 clones, 86% of them with a count of one. The ten largest clonotypes hold 7.1% of the sample.

Sample: peripheral blood. The TCR sequence derives from an older woman with COVID-19, enrolled during active disease. The V gene is TRBV29-1 and the J gene is TRBJ1-1, with a weak D call of TRBD1 (5 bases match). For the CDR3, the sequence is CSVDLARVGTEAFF. The DNA sequence follows: TGCAGCGTTGACTTGGCCAGGGTGGGCACTGAAGCTTTCTTT.